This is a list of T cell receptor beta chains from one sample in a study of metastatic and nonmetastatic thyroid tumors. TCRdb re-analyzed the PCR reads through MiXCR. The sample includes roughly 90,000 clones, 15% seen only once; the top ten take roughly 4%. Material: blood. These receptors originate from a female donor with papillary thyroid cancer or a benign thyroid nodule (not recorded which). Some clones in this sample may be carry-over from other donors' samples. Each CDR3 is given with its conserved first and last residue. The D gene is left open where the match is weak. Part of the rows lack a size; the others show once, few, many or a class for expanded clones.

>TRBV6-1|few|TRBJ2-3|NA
CASRPTGRTDTQYF
TGTGCCAGCAGACCTACAGGGAGGACAGATACGCAGTATTTT
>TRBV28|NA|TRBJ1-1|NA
CASSLVDGTEAFF
TGTGCCAGCAGTCTAGTGGATGGCACTGAAGCTTTCTTT
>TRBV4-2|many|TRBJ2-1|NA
CASSQDIKLSSYNEQFF
TGTGCCAGCAGCCAAGATATTAAGTTGAGCTCCTACAATGAGCAGTTCTTC
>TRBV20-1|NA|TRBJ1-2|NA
CSARDPRIAKYGYTF
TGCAGTGCTAGAGATCCCAGGATAGCTAAATATGGCTACACCTTC
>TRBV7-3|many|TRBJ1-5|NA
CATRQGHQPQHF
TGTGCCACCCGCCAGGGTCATCAGCCCCAGCATTTT
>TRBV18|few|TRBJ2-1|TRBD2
CASSSLAESNNEQFF
TGTGCCAGCTCATCGCTAGCGGAGTCTAACAATGAGCAGTTCTTC
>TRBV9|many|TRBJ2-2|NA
CASSVDGGRPGELFF
TGTGCCAGCAGCGTTGACGGGGGGCGTCCCGGGGAGCTGTTTTTT
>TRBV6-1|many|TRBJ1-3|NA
CASSPGTSSGNTIYF
TGTGCCAGCAGTCCCGGGACCAGCTCTGGAAACACCATATATTTT
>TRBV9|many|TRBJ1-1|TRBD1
CASSGDRQQAFF
TGTGCCAGCAGCGGGGACAGGCAGCAAGCTTTCTTT
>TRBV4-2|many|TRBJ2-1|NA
CASSQDSYNEQFF
TGTGCCAGCAGCCAAGACTCCTACAATGAGCAGTTCTTC
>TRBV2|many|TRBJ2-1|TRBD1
CASNRGPNEQFF
TGTGCCAGCAACAGGGGACCCAATGAGCAGTTCTTC
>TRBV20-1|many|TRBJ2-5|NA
CSAHKEGEETQYF
TGCAGTGCCCACAAGGAGGGTGAAGAGACCCAGTACTTC
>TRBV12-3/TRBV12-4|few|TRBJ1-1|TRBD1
CASSVRGYAEAFF
TGTGCCAGCAGCGTCAGGGGGTATGCTGAAGCTTTCTTT
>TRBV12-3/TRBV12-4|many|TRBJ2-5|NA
CASSLLAPGTQYF
TGTGCCAGCAGTTTGTTGGCCCCGGGGACCCAGTACTTC
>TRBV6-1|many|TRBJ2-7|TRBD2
CASSRTSGEIYEQYF
TGTGCCAGCAGCAGGACTAGCGGGGAGATTTACGAGCAGTACTTC
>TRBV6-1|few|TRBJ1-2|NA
CASSEKGQSPNYGYTF
TGTGCCAGCAGTGAAAAGGGGCAGTCTCCTAACTATGGCTACACCTTC
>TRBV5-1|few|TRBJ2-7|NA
CASSLAGNSYEQYF
TGCGCCAGCAGCTTGGCGGGGAACTCCTACGAGCAGTACTTC
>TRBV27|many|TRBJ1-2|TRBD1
CASGQGYGYTF
TGTGCCAGCGGACAGGGGTATGGCTACACCTTC
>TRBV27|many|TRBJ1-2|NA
CASSLRGQGTPDTF
TGTGCCAGCAGTTTACGGGGGCAGGGAACGCCTGACACCTTC
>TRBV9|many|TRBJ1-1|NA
CASSPFRGEAFF
TGTGCCAGCAGCCCCTTCAGGGGTGAAGCTTTCTTT
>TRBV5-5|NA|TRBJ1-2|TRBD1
CASSLTRDRGGHVYTF
TGTGCCAGCAGCTTGACCCGGGACAGGGGAGGTCATGTTTACACCTTC
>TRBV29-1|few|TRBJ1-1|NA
CSVDRAYNTEAFF
TGCAGCGTTGACAGGGCGTATAACACTGAAGCTTTCTTT
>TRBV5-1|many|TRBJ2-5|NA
CASSELASKETQYF
TGCGCCAGCAGCGAACTCGCCTCCAAAGAGACCCAGTACTTC
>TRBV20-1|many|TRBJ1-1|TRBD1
CSARDPGQGTEAFF
TGCAGTGCTAGAGATCCGGGACAGGGGACCGAAGCTTTCTTT
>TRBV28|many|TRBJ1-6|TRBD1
CASSLSSLSGQGSNSPLHF
TGTGCCAGCAGTTTATCTTCTTTGTCGGGACAGGGTAGTAATTCACCCCTCCACTTT
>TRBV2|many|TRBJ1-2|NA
CASRRTGTLYGYTF
TGTGCCAGCAGACGCACCGGGACCCTCTATGGCTACACCTTC
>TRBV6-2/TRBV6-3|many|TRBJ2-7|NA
CASSYTLYEQYF
TGTGCCAGCAGTTACACCCTATACGAGCAGTACTTC
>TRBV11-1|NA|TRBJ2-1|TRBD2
CASIREGLAGGQSFNEQFF
TGTGCCAGCATCCGGGAGGGACTAGCGGGGGGTCAATCATTCAATGAGCAGTTCTTC
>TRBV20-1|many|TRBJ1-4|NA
CSASPGGGGAEKLFF
TGCAGTGCTAGCCCGGGGGGAGGGGGTGCTGAAAAACTGTTTTTT
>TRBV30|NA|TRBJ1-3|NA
CAWSVLGSRSANAIYF
TGTGCCTGGAGTGTTTTGGGGTCCCGCTCTGCAAACGCCATATATTTT
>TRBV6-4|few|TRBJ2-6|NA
CASGYLGRGRGANVLTF
TGTGCCAGCGGTTACTTGGGCAGGGGTCGTGGGGCCAACGTCCTGACTTTC
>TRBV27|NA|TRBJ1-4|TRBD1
CASSVGQVSGLFF
TGTGCCAGCAGTGTAGGACAGGTATCGGGACTTTTTTTT
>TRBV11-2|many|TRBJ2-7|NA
CASSFRESEQYF
TGTGCCAGCAGCTTCAGGGAATCCGAGCAGTACTTC
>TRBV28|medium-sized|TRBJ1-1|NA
CASSLTGVEAFF
TGTGCCAGCAGCCTTACGGGGGTGGAAGCTTTCTTT
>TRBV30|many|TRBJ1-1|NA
CAWRSPVDTEAFF
TGTGCCTGGAGATCTCCCGTGGACACTGAAGCTTTCTTT
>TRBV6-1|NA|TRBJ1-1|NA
CASSVEGWGYTESFF
TGTGCCAGCAGTGTTGAGGGGTGGGGGTACACTGAATCTTTCTTT
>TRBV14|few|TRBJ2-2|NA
CASSQETPGQGTPGSCFF
NA
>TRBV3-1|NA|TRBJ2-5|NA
CASSPQGRDQETQYF
TGTGCCAGCAGCCCCCAGGGCCGTGACCAAGAGACCCAGTACTTC
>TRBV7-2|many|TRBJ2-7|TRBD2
CASSLMRGAPYEQYF
TGTGCCAGCAGCTTAATGCGGGGGGCTCCTTACGAGCAGTACTTC
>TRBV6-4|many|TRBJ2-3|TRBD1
CASSGTGGTDTQYF
TGTGCCAGCAGTGGGACAGGGGGCACAGATACGCAGTATTTT
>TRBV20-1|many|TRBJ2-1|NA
CSGGRNGGEQFF
TGCAGTGGAGGGCGGAACGGGGGTGAGCAGTTCTTC
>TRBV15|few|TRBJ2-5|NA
CATSRGGGKETQYF
TGTGCCACCAGCAGAGGAGGGGGTAAGGAGACCCAGTACTTC
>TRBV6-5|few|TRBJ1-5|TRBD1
CASIYPRTGCSNQPQHF
TGTGCCAGCATTTACCCTAGGACAGGGTGCAGCAATCAGCCCCAGCATTTT
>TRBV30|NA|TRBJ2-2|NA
CAWTSGKAKTGELFF
TGTGCCTGGACCTCCGGGAAAGCCAAAACCGGGGAGCTGTTTTTT
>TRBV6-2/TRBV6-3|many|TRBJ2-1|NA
CASSLSPNEQFF
TGTGCCAGCAGCTTGAGTCCCAATGAGCAGTTCTTC
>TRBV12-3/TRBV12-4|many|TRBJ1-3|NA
CASSLSPGGGGNTIYF
TGTGCCAGCAGTCTCTCCCCGGGGGGTGGTGGAAACACCATATATTTT
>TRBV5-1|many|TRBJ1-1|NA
CASSPTLDGNTEAFF
TGCGCCAGCAGCCCCACATTGGACGGAAACACTGAAGCTTTCTTT
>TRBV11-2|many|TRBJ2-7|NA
CASSSRGQGSRGEQYF
TGTGCCAGCAGCTCTCGGGGGCAGGGATCTCGTGGCGAGCAGTACTTC
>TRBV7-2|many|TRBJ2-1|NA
CASSLHPLGEQFF
TGTGCCAGCAGCTTACATCCACTTGGTGAGCAGTTCTTC
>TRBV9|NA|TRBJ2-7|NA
CARSKWESSYEQYF
TGTGCCAGAAGCAAATGGGAAAGCTCCTACGAGCAGTACTTC
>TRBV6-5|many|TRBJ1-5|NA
CASSYSIEGNQPQHF
TGTGCCAGCAGTTACTCGATCGAGGGGAATCAGCCCCAGCATTTT
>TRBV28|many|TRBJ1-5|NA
CASSTGSYQPQHF
TGTGCCAGCAGCACAGGTTCTTATCAGCCCCAGCATTTT
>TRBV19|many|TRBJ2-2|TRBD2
CASSDLRGANTGELFF
TGTGCCAGTAGTGATTTGCGGGGGGCAAACACCGGGGAGCTGTTTTTT
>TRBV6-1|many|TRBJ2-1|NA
CAMADSGSGWQFF
TGTGCCATGGCGGACTCCGGATCGGGGTGGCAGTTCTTC
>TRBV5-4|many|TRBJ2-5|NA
CASSLGSETQYF
TGTGCCAGCAGCTTGGGCAGTGAGACCCAGTACTTC